Presented here are 12 T cell receptor beta chains from one specimen sequenced in a study of Ad26.COV2.S vaccination and SARS-CoV-2 variants. Profiled with immunoSEQ multiplex PCR; TCRdb holds only in-frame clones, not every one. The table includes approximately 340,000 clones, around 83% detected once. The treatment is: 15 to 20 received Ad26.COV2.S at low or high dose, single or two shots; about five received placebo; per-sample allocation not given. Collection of samples fell on day 63 after the first vaccine or placebo injection. The sequences come from peripheral blood, collected in a trial of Ad26.COV2.S vaccine versus placebo. The receptors stem from a person between 18 and 65 years old who received the Ad26.COV2.S COVID-19 vaccine or a placebo.

This chain connects TRBV19 to TRBJ1-4, with D possibly matching TRBD1 (5 bases). This CDR3 contains 15 residues. V was trimmed by 1 base and J by 7 bases, leaving 13 bases between them. Germline CDR1 LNHDA, CDR2 SQIVND (reference sequence). CDR3 nucleotides: TGTGCCAGTAGTATAGGAGGAGGGGCTGGTGAAAAACTGTTTTTT. It specifies CASSIGGGAGEKLFF.

The chain employs TRBV6-6 and TRBJ1-2; 7 bases are a match to TRBD1. The V and J ends lost 5 bases and 8 bases, in that order; junction bases with no gene match: 11. This CDR3 is built from 14 residues. Germline CDR1 is MNHNY and CDR2 is SVGAGI (reference sequence). CDR3 residues: CASSTLQGKLGYTF. In nucleotides, the CDR3 is TGTGCCAGCAGTACGCTACAGGGGAAGTTGGGCTACACCTTC.

The chain has TRBV7-9 and TRBJ1-6, with D maybe TRBD1 (6 bases). The CDR3 is 16 residues long. The germline V and J ends were trimmed by 0 bases and 10 bases, with 16 bases remaining between them. From germline, CDR1 is SEHNR and CDR2 FQNEAQ (reference sequence). The CDR3 protein is CASSLANLRGGSPLHF. The CDR3 region has the DNA TGTGCCAGCAGCTTAGCAAACCTCAGGGGAGGGTCACCCCTCCACTTT.

The chain uses TRBV7-9 and TRBJ1-1; unclear D gene. Germline values: CDR1 SEHNR, CDR2 FQNEAQ (reference sequence). V gave up 2 bases and J gave up 2 bases, with 9 bases separating them. The CDR3 covers 14 residues. CDR3 loop: CASSLSASNTEAFF. The CDR3 DNA reads as TGTGCCAGCAGCTTATCGGCCAGCAACACTGAAGCTTTCTTT.

The chain carries TRBV19 and TRBJ2-6; D might be TRBD2 (6 bases). Trimming removed 3 bases from V and 1 base from J, with 19 bases in between. Per the germline V gene, CDR1 is LNHDA and CDR2 is SQIVND (reference sequence). There are 19 residues in the CDR3. The CDR3 region has the DNA TGTGCCAGTAGTATCGGGCCTAGCGTTCTGATATCTGGGGCCAACGTCCTGACTTTC. Translating gives CASSIGPSVLISGANVLTF.

A single count supports this clone. This chain links TRBV29-1 with TRBJ2-3; 10 bases agree with TRBD1. V was clipped by 6 bases and J by 6 bases; unmatched bases: 12. Germline lookup yields CDR1 SQVTM and CDR2 ANQGSEA. The length of the CDR3 is 15 residues. This CDR3 is CSVPEDRGFVDTQYF. DNA of the CDR3: TGCAGCGTCCCTGAGGACAGGGGGTTTGTCGATACGCAGTATTTT.

The chain is built from TRBV25-1 and TRBJ2-5; D gene unclear. There are 15 residues in the CDR3. Trimming pared 0 bases from V and 2 bases from J, leaving 10 bases between. The germline gives CDR1 MGHDK, CDR2 SYGVNS. The CDR3 sequence is CASSEYSASQETQYF. For the CDR3, the DNA is TGTGCCAGCAGTGAATATTCGGCTAGTCAAGAGACCCAGTACTTC.

The rearrangement uses TRBV7-2 and TRBJ1-1; no clear D. Trimming removed 3 bases at V and 0 bases at J, with 8 bases between. Germline V gene data show CDR1 as SGHTA and CDR2 as FQGNSA. This CDR3 is 14 amino acids long. The CDR3 nucleotides read TGTGCCAGCAGCTTTGCTACATTGAACACTGAAGCTTTCTTT. It is translated as CASSFATLNTEAFF.

The chain employs TRBV5-8 and TRBJ1-1; D not resolved. V lost 0 bases, J lost 7 bases, and 16 bases lay in between. Germline CDR1 SGHTS, CDR2 YDEGEE. The CDR3 is 15 amino acids. CDR3: CASSLEGSGRNEAFF. The CDR3, as DNA: TGTGCCAGCAGCTTGGAAGGTAGCGGACGGAATGAAGCTTTCTTT.

The chain recombines TRBV5-3 with TRBJ2-7; the D gene is possibly TRBD1 (5 bases). TRBV5-3 is given ORF status, its function remaining uncertain. The germline V and J ends were trimmed by 2 bases and 0 bases, with 9 bases remaining between them. This CDR3 spans 14 amino acids. In DNA form, the CDR3 reads TGTGCCAGAAGCTTTCAGGGCCTCTCCTACGAGCAGTACTTC. Its protein product is CARSFQGLSYEQYF.

The chain recombines TRBV7-2 with TRBJ2-2; 9 nucleotides line up with TRBD2. Trimming at V came to 8 bases and at J to 0 bases, leaving 4 bases not matched to a gene. The germline V gene encodes CDR1 SGHTA and CDR2 FQGNSA. The CDR3 spans 15 residues. As DNA, the CDR3 is TGTGCCAGCCTCAGCGGGAGGACGAACACCGGGGAGCTGTTTTTT. It codes for CASLSGRTNTGELFF.

The J gene is TRBJ2-7, the V gene TRBV6-5; TRBD1 aligns across 9 bases. Germline loops: CDR1 MNHEY, CDR2 SVGAGI. Unmatched junction bases numbered 7, after V lost 0 bases and J lost 7 bases. The CDR3 contains 15 residues. The CDR3 is CASSYSTGGSSEQYF. CDR3 in DNA: TGTGCCAGCAGTTACTCGACAGGGGGGTCCTCGGAGCAGTACTTC.